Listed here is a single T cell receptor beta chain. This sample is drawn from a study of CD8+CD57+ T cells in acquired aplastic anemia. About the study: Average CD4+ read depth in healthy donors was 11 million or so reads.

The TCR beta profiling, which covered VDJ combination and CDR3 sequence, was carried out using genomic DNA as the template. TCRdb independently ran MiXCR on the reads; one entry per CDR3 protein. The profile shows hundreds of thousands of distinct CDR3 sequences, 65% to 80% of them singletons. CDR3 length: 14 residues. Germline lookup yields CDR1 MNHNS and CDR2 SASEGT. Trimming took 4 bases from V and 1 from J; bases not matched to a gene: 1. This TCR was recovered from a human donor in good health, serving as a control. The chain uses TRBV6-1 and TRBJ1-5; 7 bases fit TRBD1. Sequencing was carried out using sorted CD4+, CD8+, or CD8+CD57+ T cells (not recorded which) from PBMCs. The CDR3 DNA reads TGTGCCAGCAGTGTGACAGGGAGCAATCAGCCCCAGCATTTT. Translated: CASSVTGSNQPQHF.